Here is one T cell receptor beta chain with its context. V lost 9 bases, J lost 6 bases, and 8 bases lay in between. The CDR3 totals 11 residues. Germline V gene data show CDR1 as ENHRY and CDR2 as SYGVKD. Methods used by the authors: Counts of nucleated cells, estimated from reference gene primer amplification, were obtained. The protocol was immunoSEQ multiplex PCR, while the TCRdb copy is restricted to in-frame clones and leaves out a portion. The V and J calls and clone size come from that table; D and trimming were worked out from the DNA. The sample has a few hundred thousand clones, around 85% seen once; the top ten hold more than 3%. This sample stems from a study of blood T cell repertoires in COVID-19.

The source is a woman aged 18-29 years with acute or convalescent COVID-19. The V and J genes are TRBV10-3 and TRBJ2-2, with TRBD2 as a possible D gene (5 bases). Sequenced: peripheral blood. In nucleotides, the CDR3 is TGTGCCATAAGTAGCGCCGGGGAGCTGTTTTTT. Protein sequence: CAISSAGELFF.